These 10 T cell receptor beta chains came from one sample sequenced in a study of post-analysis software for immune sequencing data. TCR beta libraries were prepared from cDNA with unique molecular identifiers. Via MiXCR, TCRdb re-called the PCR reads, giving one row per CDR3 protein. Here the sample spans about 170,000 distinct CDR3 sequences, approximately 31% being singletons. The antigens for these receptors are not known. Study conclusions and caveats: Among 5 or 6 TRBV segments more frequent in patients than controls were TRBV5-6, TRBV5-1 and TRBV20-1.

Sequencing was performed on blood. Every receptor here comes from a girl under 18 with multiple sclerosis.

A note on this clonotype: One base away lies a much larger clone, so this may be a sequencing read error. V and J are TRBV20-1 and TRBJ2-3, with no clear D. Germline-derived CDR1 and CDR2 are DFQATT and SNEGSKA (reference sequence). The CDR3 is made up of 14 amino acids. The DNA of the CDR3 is TGCGGTGTCCCGCCAGACAAGCACCCAGATACGCAGTATTTT. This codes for CGVPPDKHPDTQYF.

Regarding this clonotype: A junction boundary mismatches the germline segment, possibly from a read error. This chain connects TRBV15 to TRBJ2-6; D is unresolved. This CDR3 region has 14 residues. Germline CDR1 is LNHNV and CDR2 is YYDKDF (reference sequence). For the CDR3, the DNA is TGTGCCGCCAGCCTTCCCCGGGGGGCCAACGTCCTGACTTTC. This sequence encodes CAASLPRGANVLTF.

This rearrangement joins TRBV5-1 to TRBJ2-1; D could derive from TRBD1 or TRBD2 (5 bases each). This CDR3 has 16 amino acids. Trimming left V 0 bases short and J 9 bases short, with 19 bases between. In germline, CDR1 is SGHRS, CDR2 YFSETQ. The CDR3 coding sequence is TGCGCCAGCAGCTTGGAACCGGGACCGCCGGGCAGTGAGCAGTTCTTC. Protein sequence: CASSLEPGPPGSEQFF.

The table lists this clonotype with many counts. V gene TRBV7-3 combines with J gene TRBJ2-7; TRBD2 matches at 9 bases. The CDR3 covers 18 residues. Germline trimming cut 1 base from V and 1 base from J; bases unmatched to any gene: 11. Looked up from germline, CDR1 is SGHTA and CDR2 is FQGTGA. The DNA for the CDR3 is TGTGCCAGCAGCTTAAAGGGATTAGCGGGAGTAGGGTCCTACGAGCAGTACTTC. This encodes CASSLKGLAGVGSYEQYF.

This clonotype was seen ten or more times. In DNA form, the CDR3 reads TGTGCCGGACGGACTAGCGGACAAGAGACCCAGTACTTC. It is translated as CAGRTSGQETQYF. The rearrangement links TRBV6-1 to TRBJ2-5, with 10 bases fitting TRBD2. V trimming: 11 bases; J trimming: 2 bases; junction bases outside the gene matches: 5. Germline assignment: CDR1 MNHNS and CDR2 SASEGT. The CDR3 loop spans 13 amino acids.

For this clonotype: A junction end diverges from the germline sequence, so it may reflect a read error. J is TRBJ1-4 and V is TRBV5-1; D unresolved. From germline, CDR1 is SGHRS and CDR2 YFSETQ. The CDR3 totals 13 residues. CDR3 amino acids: CTSKPPSNEKLFF. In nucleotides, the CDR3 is TGCACCAGCAAACCCCCATCTAATGAAAAACTGTTTTTT.

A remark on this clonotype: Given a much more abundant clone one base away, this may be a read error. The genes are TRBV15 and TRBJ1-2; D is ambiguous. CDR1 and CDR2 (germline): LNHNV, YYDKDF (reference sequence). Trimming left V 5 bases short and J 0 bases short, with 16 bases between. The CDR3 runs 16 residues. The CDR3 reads CATSGGYDKTNYGYTF. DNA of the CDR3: TGTGCCACCAGCGGAGGATACGACAAAACTAACTATGGCTACACCTTC.

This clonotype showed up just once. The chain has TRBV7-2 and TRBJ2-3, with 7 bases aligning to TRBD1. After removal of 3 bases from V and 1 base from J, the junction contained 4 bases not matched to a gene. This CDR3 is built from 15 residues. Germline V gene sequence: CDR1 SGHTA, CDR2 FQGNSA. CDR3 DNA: TGTGCCAGCAGCTTGGTCGGACAGGGCACAGATACGCAGTATTTT. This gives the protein CASSLVGQGTDTQYF.

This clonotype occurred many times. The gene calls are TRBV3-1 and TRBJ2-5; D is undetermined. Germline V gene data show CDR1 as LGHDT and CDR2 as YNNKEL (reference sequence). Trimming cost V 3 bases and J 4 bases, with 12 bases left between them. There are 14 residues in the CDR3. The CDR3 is CASSHPPRRETQYF. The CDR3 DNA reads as TGTGCCAGCAGCCATCCCCCCAGACGAGAGACCCAGTACTTC.

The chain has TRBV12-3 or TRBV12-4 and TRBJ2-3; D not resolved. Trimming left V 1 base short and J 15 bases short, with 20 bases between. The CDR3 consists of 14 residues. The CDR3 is CASSLVQRTDAEYF. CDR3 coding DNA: TGTGCCAGCAGTTTAGTGCAGCGCACAGATGCGGAATATTTT.